Listed here is a single T cell receptor (beta chain). This CDR3 region has 17 residues. The germline gives CDR1 MDHEN, CDR2 SYDVKM. V was pared by 5 bases and J by 4 bases, with 14 bases of the junction left unmatched. This specimen belongs to a study of blood T cell repertoires in COVID-19. Study information: T cells, B-cell-depleted T cells, or PBMCs supplied cDNA or gDNA.

Authors' processing steps: Amplifying reference gene primers gave estimates of nucleated cell counts. The repertoire was sequenced with immunoSEQ multiplex PCR; TCRdb's copy has only in-frame clones and lacks some. That table gives V, J and clone size, and the DNA gave D and trimming. The table has approximately 210,000 clones, 83% seen once. Sample: peripheral blood. This sequence joins TRBV28 and TRBJ2-5, with 9 bases identical to TRBD1. The source of this sequence is a middle-aged woman with active or convalescent COVID-19. CDR3 nucleotide sequence: TGTGCCAGCAGTCCAACCCCTTACAGGGGGCCTATAGAGACCCAGTACTTC. It yields the protein CASSPTPYRGPIETQYF. Variable domain in full (rest from reference TRBV28 and TRBJ2-5): DVKVTQSSRYLVKRTGEKVFLECVQDMDHENMFWYRQDPGLGLRLIYFSYDVKMKEKGDIPEGYSVSREKKERFSLILESASTNQTSMYLCASSPTPYRGPIETQYFGPGTRLLVL.